These 25 T cell receptor beta chains share one sample of origin, sequenced in a study of blood T cells in healthy people across ages. With a J-beta primer mix and a sample-barcoded 5' primer, a second PCR ran about 6 to 11 cycles. TCRdb redid the calling of the 5' RACE reads with MiXCR, one entry per CDR3 protein. The sample has around 800,000 distinct CDR3 sequences, around 68% seen once. Sequenced sample: blood. The receptors were gathered from a man in his thirties or forties in good health.

V gene TRBV5-1 combines with J gene TRBJ2-7, with 7 bases lining up with TRBD1. The J call is in doubt because the DNA end fits TRBJ2-5 better. CDR1 and CDR2 (germline): SGHRS, YFSETQ. CDR3 size: 15 residues. CDR3 bases: TGCGCCAGCAACGAATACGGACAGGCCGAGGGGACCCAGTACTTC. This translates into CASNEYGQAEGTQYF.

The CDR3 sequence is CASSLGITGTPKRETQYF. CDR3 nucleotide sequence: TGTGCCAGCAGCTTAGGGATCACCGGGACACCTAAACGGGAGACCCAGTACTTC. The gene calls are TRBV7-9 and TRBJ2-4, with D tentatively TRBD1 (6 bases). The assigned J gene may be wrong: the sequence end matches TRBJ2-5 better. The CDR3 is 18 residues long. Per the germline V gene, CDR1 is SEHNR and CDR2 is FQNEAQ (reference sequence).

The V and J genes are TRBV7-9 and TRBJ2-7; D is uncertain. This CDR3 has 14 amino acids. Trimming pared 5 bases from V and 6 bases from J, leaving 17 bases between. Germline values: CDR1 SEHNR, CDR2 FQNEAQ (reference sequence). CDR3 protein: CASSPPIVIGEQYF. In DNA form, the CDR3 reads TGTGCCAGCAGCCCACCTATAGTAATTGGCGAGCAGTACTTC.

J is TRBJ2-1 and V is TRBV9; TRBD1 agrees at 8 bases. This CDR3 comprises 15 residues. Trimming took 0 bases from V and 4 from J; bases not matched to a gene: 3. Germline lookup yields CDR1 SGDLS and CDR2 YYNGEE. The CDR3 DNA reads TGTGCCAGCAGCGTAGACGGACAGGGTTACAATGAGCAGTTCTTC. Encoded protein: CASSVDGQGYNEQFF.

This chain joins TRBV6-5 and TRBJ1-1, with D uncertain. The V gene lost 5 bases and the J gene lost 1 base, with 8 bases spanning the gap. The length of the CDR3 is 13 residues. Germline V lookup: CDR1 MNHEY, CDR2 SVGAGI. The CDR3 is CASSGIPNTEAFF. The CDR3 DNA reads TGTGCCAGCAGTGGGATCCCGAACACTGAAGCTTTCTTT.

The V gene is TRBV20-1, the J gene TRBJ2-3, with TRBD2 matching over 7 bases. Germline-derived CDR1 and CDR2 are DFQATT and SNEGSKA (reference sequence). The CDR3 has 16 residues. V shed 2 bases and J 2 bases; nucleotides not matched to a gene: 10. CDR3 nucleotide sequence: TGCAGTGCTAGAAGCAGGACTAGGAGGCCCACAGATACGCAGTATTTT. The encoded protein is CSARSRTRRPTDTQYF.

This clonotype was detected only a few times. This rearrangement joins TRBV7-9 to TRBJ2-4; tentatively, D is TRBD1 or TRBD2 (5 bases each). CDR3 length: 12 amino acids. The V gene lost 10 bases and the J gene lost 9 bases, with 16 bases spanning the gap. CDR1 is SEHNR, CDR2 FQNEAQ, per germline (reference sequence). CDR3 sequence: CATTRGEGIQYF. In DNA, the CDR3 is TGTGCCACTACTAGGGGCGAGGGCATTCAGTACTTC.

The chain combines TRBV7-2 with TRBJ1-6, with D uncertain. This CDR3 comprises 13 residues. V was cut by 3 bases and J by 10 bases, with 10 bases left in between. Germline assignment: CDR1 SGHTA and CDR2 FQGNSA. The CDR3 is CASSFGNLSPLHF. CDR3 bases: TGTGCCAGCAGCTTTGGGAACCTATCACCCCTCCACTTT.

This clonotype was found once. This chain links TRBV6-2 or TRBV6-3 with TRBJ2-1; D might be TRBD1 (5 bases). CDR3 size: 14 residues. V lost 8 bases and J lost 7, with 18 bases in between. Germline V gene data show CDR1 as MNHEY and CDR2 as SVGEGT. The CDR3 DNA reads TGTGCCAGCGGGAAGGGCAGGGCCAGAAATGAGCAGTTCTTC. Its protein product is CASGKGRARNEQFF.

The chain couples TRBV7-2 to TRBJ2-3; 11 bases match TRBD2. Germline assignment: CDR1 SGHTA and CDR2 FQGNSA. Trimming cost V 3 bases and J 1 base; bases outside gene matches: 6. The CDR3 runs to 17 residues. CDR3 in amino acids: CASSFVTSGVGTDTQYF. DNA for the CDR3: TGTGCCAGCAGCTTCGTGACTAGCGGGGTCGGCACAGATACGCAGTATTTT.

This clonotype was picked up a small number of times. The V and J genes are TRBV27 and TRBJ2-5, with D possibly being TRBD2 (7 bases). Germline CDR1 is MNHEY and CDR2 is SMNVEV (reference sequence). V lost 10 bases, J lost 1 base, and 19 bases lay in between. The CDR3 runs to 15 residues. In DNA, the CDR3 is TGTGCCACCACTCCCTGGGGAGGGGGCCAAGAGACCCAGTACTTC. Protein sequence: CATTPWGGGQETQYF.

This chain joins TRBV7-6 and TRBJ2-5; TRBD2 agrees at 7 bases. The last part of the DNA fits TRBJ2-7 better; the J call may be wrong. Germline lookup yields CDR1 SGHVS and CDR2 FNYEAQ. The CDR3 has 15 amino acids. The CDR3 sequence is CASSLEPSGPYEQYF. The DNA of the CDR3 is TGTGCCAGCAGCTTAGAACCTAGCGGTCCCTACGAGCAGTACTTC.

The genes are TRBV7-3 and TRBJ2-1; 9 bases map to TRBD2. The germline CDR1 and CDR2 sequences are SGHTA and FQGTGA. This CDR3 has 16 residues. V shed 1 base, J shed 3 bases, and the junction held 4 bases outside the gene matches. The CDR3, as DNA: TGTGCCAGCAGCTTAAAAAGCGGGGGGCACTACAATGAGCAGTTCTTC. Its protein product is CASSLKSGGHYNEQFF. Drawing the rest from reference TRBV7-3 and TRBJ2-1, the complete variable domain is GAGVSQTPSNKVTEKGKYVELRCDPISGHTALYWYRQSLGQGPEFLIYFQGTGAADDSGLPNDRFFAVRPEGSVSTLKIQRTERGDSAVYLCASSLKSGGHYNEQFFGPGTRLTVL.

A single count supports this clonotype. V and J are TRBV7-6 and TRBJ2-1; 8 nucleotides agree with TRBD1. The CDR3 covers 16 residues. The V and J ends lost 1 base and 3 bases, in that order; junction bases with no gene match: 5. Germline CDR1 and CDR2: SGHVS and FNYEAQ. DNA for the CDR3: TGTGCCAGCAGCTTAGTCCCGGGACAGGACTACAATGAGCAGTTCTTC. Its protein is CASSLVPGQDYNEQFF. Looking up the rest from reference TRBV7-6 and TRBJ2-1 gives the full variable domain: GAGVSQSPRYKVTKRGQDVALRCDPISGHVSLYWYRQALGQGPEFLTYFNYEAQQDKSGLPNDRFSAERPEGSISTLTIQRTEQRDSAMYRCASSLVPGQDYNEQFFGPGTRLTVL.

This rearrangement joins TRBV29-1 to TRBJ1-4, with unresolved D. Between the trimmed V and J ends, which lost 0 bases and 6 bases, there was a span of 5 bases. This CDR3 spans 12 amino acids. CDR1 SQVTM and CDR2 ANQGSEA come from the germline V gene. The CDR3 DNA sequence: TGCAGCGTTGAAGACACGGATGAAAAACTGTTTTTT. Protein: CSVEDTDEKLFF.

V is TRBV12-3 or TRBV12-4 and J is TRBJ2-7; the D call may be TRBD1 or TRBD2 (5 bases each). The ends were cut back, 3 bases at V and 3 bases at J, with 15 bases in the middle. The CDR3 totals 15 residues. The CDR3 protein is CASSFELGRHYEQYF. The CDR3 region has the DNA TGTGCCAGCAGTTTCGAGTTGGGACGGCACTACGAGCAGTACTTC.

J is TRBJ2-1 and V is TRBV6-2 or TRBV6-3, with TRBD1 as a possible D gene (6 bases). Trimming shortened V by 7 bases and J by 5 bases, and 12 bases separated the two germline ends. CDR3 length: 13 residues. Germline-derived CDR1 and CDR2 are MNHEY and SVGEGT. CDR3 region: CASTLTGNNEQFF. The DNA for the CDR3 is TGTGCCAGCACCCTAACAGGGAACAATGAGCAGTTCTTC.

A remark on this clonotype: Given a much more abundant clone one base away, this may be a read error. The chain has TRBV29-1 and TRBJ2-7; no clear D. CDR3 length: 14 residues. V was cut by 4 bases and J by 2 bases, with 15 bases left in between. Looked up from germline, CDR1 is SQVTM and CDR2 is ANQGSEA. The CDR3 DNA follows: TGCAGCGTTGGAGAGGCTTCCGGGCCCTACGAGCAGTACTTC. Its translation is CSVGEASGPYEQYF.

In its sample, this clonotype was seen once. This CDR3 is CASSMGTGNQPQHF. The CDR3 DNA is TGTGCCAGCAGTATGGGCACAGGCAATCAGCCCCAGCATTTT. The rearrangement uses TRBV6-6 and TRBJ1-5; D call uncertain. V lost 5 bases to trimming and J lost 2 bases, with 10 bases between them. Germline V gene data show CDR1 as MNHNY and CDR2 as SVGAGI (reference sequence). The CDR3 runs 14 residues.

This sequence joins TRBV6-5 and TRBJ2-5; no reliable D call. Trimming cost V 0 bases and J 3 bases, with 8 bases left between them. This CDR3 contains 14 residues. Per the germline V gene, CDR1 is MNHEY and CDR2 is SVGAGI. The CDR3 DNA reads as TGTGCCAGCAGTTACTCGGTTTTGGAAGAGACCCAGTACTTC. Translating gives CASSYSVLEETQYF.

The chain couples TRBV4-3 to TRBJ1-2; D is unresolved. The CDR3 contains 16 residues. CDR1 LGHNA and CDR2 YSLEER come from the germline V gene. With 4 bases removed from V and 0 bases from J, the gap between germline ends came to 15 bases. CDR3 protein: CASSLVPDPPNYGYTF. CDR3 in DNA: TGCGCCAGCAGCCTAGTTCCGGACCCACCTAACTATGGCTACACCTTC.

This clonotype was observed once. The chain has TRBV5-1 and TRBJ1-2, with 9 positions matching TRBD1. J gave up 3 bases and V 4 bases, and 7 bases lay outside the gene matches. The germline V gene has CDR1 SGHRS and CDR2 YFSETQ. The CDR3 is made up of 15 amino acids. The CDR3 loop reads CASSIRDREDYGYTF. The CDR3 DNA sequence: TGCGCCAGCAGCATCCGGGACAGGGAGGACTATGGCTACACCTTC. The variable domain in full, with the rest retrieved from reference TRBV5-1 and TRBJ1-2, is KAGVTQTPRYLIKTRGQQVTLSCSPISGHRSVSWYQQTPGQGLQFLFEYFSETQRNKGNFPGRFSGRQFSNSRSEMNVSTLELGDSALYLCASSIRDREDYGYTFGSGTRLTVV.

The chain couples TRBV3-1 to TRBJ2-1, with D tentatively TRBD1 (6 bases). The V end lost 2 bases, the J end lost 4 bases, and 15 bases lay between the germline ends. The CDR3 contains 16 residues. Germline V CDR1 and CDR2: LGHDT, YNNKEL (reference sequence). CDR3 sequence: CASSQPQGSAYNEQFF. The DNA of the CDR3 is TGTGCCAGCAGCCAACCACAGGGATCCGCATACAATGAGCAGTTCTTC.

This chain connects TRBV4-3 to TRBJ2-1, with a tentative D call TRBD2 (7 bases). Trimming took 1 base from V and 3 from J, leaving 10 bases between them. This CDR3 spans 15 amino acids. Germline V lookup: CDR1 LGHNA, CDR2 YSLEER. The CDR3 nucleotides are TGCGCCAGCAGCCAAGGGGAGGGGGACTACAATGAGCAGTTCTTC. It translates to CASSQGEGDYNEQFF.

The rearrangement links TRBV6-1 to TRBJ2-1, with TRBD2 matching over 12 bases. The germline gives CDR1 MNHNS, CDR2 SASEGT. The J segment lost 9 bases and the V segment lost 8 bases, leaving 17 bases of the junction unmatched. The CDR3 loop spans 17 amino acids. The CDR3 loop is CASGLHSTSGGTGEQFF. CDR3 DNA: TGTGCCAGCGGGCTACACTCCACTAGCGGGGGGACTGGTGAGCAGTTCTTC.